This T cell receptor beta chain originates from a study of T cells in Graves' hyperthyroidism and ophthalmopathy. J was trimmed by 5 bases and V by 3 bases; bases with no gene match: 9. This CDR3 spans 16 amino acids. Germline V gives CDR1 LGHNT, CDR2 FRNRAP. The investigators amplified TCR beta CDR3 regions from RNA transcripts. The HTBI primer set served for first-round RT-PCR of the TCR CDR3. TCRdb re-derived calls from the multiplex PCR reads in MiXCR, one entry per CDR3 protein. The sample records roughly 510,000 distinct CDR3 sequences, less than 25% being singletons. Approximately 9.3 ml of fresh peripheral blood supplied the PBMCs.

The sequence was obtained from a man in his late teens or twenties with Graves' hyperthyroidism. The sample comprised blood. The chain combines TRBV12-5 with TRBJ2-7; 11 positions agree with TRBD1. The CDR3 nucleotides are TGTGCTAGTGGTTTATCCTCTGGACAGGGGGCCCACGAGCAGTACTTC. Translation gives CASGLSSGQGAHEQYF.